This section outlines one TCR beta chain sequence together with its context. Its antigen is undetermined. Germline V gene sequence: CDR1 SGDLS, CDR2 YYNGEE. CDR3 length equals 15 residues. The V gene end was trimmed by 4 bases and the J gene end by 8 bases; junction bases not matched to a gene: 9. This record belongs to a study of blood T cells in healthy people across ages. Study-wide findings and caveats: Fewer expanded clones and more diversity marked long-lived versus aged donors.

Peripheral blood from each donor was collected in a volume of roughly 9.2 milliliters. Alongside a J-beta primer mix, a sample-barcoded 5' primer served in a second PCR lasting about 7 to 11 cycles. Each cDNA molecule received a tag from a template-switch adaptor that had 12 random nucleotides. In TCRdb, the 5' RACE reads were re-called with MiXCR into one record per CDR3 protein. Among over 550,000 distinct CDR3 sequences, roughly 30% were seen once, and the ten largest hold approximately 14%. The sequencing sample was made of blood. The chain is built from TRBV9 and TRBJ1-6; 7 bases fit TRBD1. This receptor was obtained from a woman of 80 years or more in good health. The CDR3, as DNA: TGTGCCAGCAGCCCTCGAGCAGGGGGAGATTCACCCCTCCACTTT. Its translation: CASSPRAGGDSPLHF.